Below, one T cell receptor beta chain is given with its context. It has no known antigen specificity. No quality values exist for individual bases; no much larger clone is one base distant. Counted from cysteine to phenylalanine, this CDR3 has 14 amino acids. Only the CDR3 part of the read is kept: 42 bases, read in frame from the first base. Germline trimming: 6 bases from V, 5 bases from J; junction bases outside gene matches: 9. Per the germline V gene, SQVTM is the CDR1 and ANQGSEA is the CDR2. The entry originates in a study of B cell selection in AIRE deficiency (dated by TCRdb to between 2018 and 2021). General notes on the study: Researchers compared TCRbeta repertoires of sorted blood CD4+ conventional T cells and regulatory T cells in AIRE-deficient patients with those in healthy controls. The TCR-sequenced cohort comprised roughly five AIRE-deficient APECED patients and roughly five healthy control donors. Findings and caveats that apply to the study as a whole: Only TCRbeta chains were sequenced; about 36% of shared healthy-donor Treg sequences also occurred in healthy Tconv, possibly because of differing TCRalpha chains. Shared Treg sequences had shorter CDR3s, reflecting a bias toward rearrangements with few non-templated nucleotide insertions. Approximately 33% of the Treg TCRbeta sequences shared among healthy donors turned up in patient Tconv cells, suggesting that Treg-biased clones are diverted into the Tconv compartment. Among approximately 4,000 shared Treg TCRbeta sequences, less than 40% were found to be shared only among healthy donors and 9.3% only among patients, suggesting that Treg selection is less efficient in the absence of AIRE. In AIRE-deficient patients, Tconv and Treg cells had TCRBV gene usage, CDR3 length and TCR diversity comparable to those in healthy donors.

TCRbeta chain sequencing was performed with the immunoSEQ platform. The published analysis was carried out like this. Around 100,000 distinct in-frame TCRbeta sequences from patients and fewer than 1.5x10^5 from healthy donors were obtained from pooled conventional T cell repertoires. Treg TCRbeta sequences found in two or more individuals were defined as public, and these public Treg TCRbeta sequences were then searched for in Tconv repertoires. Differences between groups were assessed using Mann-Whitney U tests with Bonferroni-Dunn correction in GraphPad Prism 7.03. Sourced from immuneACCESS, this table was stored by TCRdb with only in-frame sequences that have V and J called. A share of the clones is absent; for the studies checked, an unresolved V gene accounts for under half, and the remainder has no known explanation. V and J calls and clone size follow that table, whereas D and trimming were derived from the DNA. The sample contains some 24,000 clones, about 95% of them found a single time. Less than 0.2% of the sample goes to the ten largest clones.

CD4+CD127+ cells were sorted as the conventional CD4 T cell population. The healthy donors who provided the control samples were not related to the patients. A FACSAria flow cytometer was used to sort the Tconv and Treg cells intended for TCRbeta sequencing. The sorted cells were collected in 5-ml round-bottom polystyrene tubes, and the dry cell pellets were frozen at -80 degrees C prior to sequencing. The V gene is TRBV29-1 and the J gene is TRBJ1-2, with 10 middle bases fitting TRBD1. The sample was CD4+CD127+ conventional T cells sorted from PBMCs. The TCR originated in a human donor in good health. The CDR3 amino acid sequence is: CSVSRQGAGYGYTF. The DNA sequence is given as TGCAGCGTGTCGCGACAGGGGGCGGGTTATGGCTACACCTTC.